What follows are 28 T cell receptor beta chains derived from one specimen sequenced in a study of chemoradiotherapy in HPV16-positive cancers. The table came from immunoSEQ multiplex PCR; TCRdb's copy has only in-frame clones and leaves some out. The table lists 17,000 or so clones, 60% to 80% of them singletons. The sample consisted of tumor tissue, taken from a patient who underwent chemoradiotherapy. These receptor sequences come from a human donor with HPV-associated anogenital cancer.

The CDR3 DNA is TGTGCCTCGAGGGGGGATTTGACGGGAAACACCATATATTTT. It specifies CASRGDLTGNTIYF. The V and J genes are TRBV2 and TRBJ1-3, with a possible D match to TRBD1 (6 bases). Germline V CDR1 and CDR2: SNHLY, FYNNEI. The CDR3 extends over 14 amino acids. Trimming removed 11 bases from V and 4 bases from J, with 18 bases in between.

The chain is built from TRBV7-9 and TRBJ2-7, with TRBD2 matching over 9 bases. CDR3 length equals 14 residues. The germline gives CDR1 SEHNR, CDR2 FQNEAQ (reference sequence). J was trimmed by 6 bases and V by 2 bases; bases with no gene match: 5. CDR3 in amino acids: CASSLMGTSSEQYF. In DNA, the CDR3 is TGTGCCAGCAGCTTAATGGGGACTAGCTCCGAGCAGTACTTC.

The sample holds a few counts of this clone. The chain recombines TRBV30 with TRBJ1-3; no reliable D call. This CDR3 is 15 amino acids long. From germline, CDR1 is GTSNPN and CDR2 SVGIG (reference sequence). Between the trimmed V and J ends, which lost 3 bases and 4 bases, there was a span of 16 bases. CDR3 amino acids: CAWSDPGGYGNTIYF. DNA of the CDR3: TGTGCCTGGAGCGACCCTGGCGGGTACGGAAACACCATATATTTT.

This chain connects TRBV7-2 to TRBJ1-5; D may be TRBD1 (5 bases). Germline CDR1 SGHTA, CDR2 FQGNSA. The CDR3 extends over 16 amino acids. Trimming took off 5 bases at V and 4 bases at J, with 18 bases between the two ends. In DNA form, the CDR3 reads TGTGCCAGCAGCAGCCGGGATAGGGGTATTAATCAGCCCCAGCATTTT. Amino acid sequence: CASSSRDRGINQPQHF. The entire variable domain, with the rest obtained from reference TRBV7-2 and TRBJ1-5, is as follows: GAGVSQSPSNKVTEKGKDVELRCDPISGHTALYWYRQSLGQGLEFLIYFQGNSAPDKSGLPSDRFSAERTGGSVSTLTIQRTQQEDSAVYLCASSSRDRGINQPQHFGDGTRLSIL.

CDR3 DNA: TGTGCCAGCAGTTATCGGGGTTGGGAAAAACTGTTTTTT. This sequence encodes CASSYRGWEKLFF. The V gene is TRBV6-6, the J gene TRBJ1-4; no definite D call. In germline, CDR1 is MNHNY, CDR2 SVGAGI (reference sequence). Between the trimmed V and J ends, which lost 3 bases and 8 bases, there was a span of 10 bases. The CDR3 runs to 13 residues.

This clone was counted between two and nine times. The genes are TRBV7-9 and TRBJ2-3; D may be TRBD1 or TRBD2 (5 bases each). The V end lost 5 bases, the J end lost 2 bases, and 14 bases lay between the germline ends. This CDR3 region has 15 residues. The germline V gene has CDR1 SEHNR and CDR2 FQNEAQ (reference sequence). CDR3 sequence: CASSPLYGTTDTQYF. In DNA form, the CDR3 reads TGTGCCAGCAGCCCCCTTTATGGGACCACAGATACGCAGTATTTT.

This chain uses TRBV13 with TRBJ1-1, with D hard to call. Trimming removed 8 bases at V and 8 bases at J, with 9 bases between. The CDR3 covers 10 residues. Germline values: CDR1 PRHDT, CDR2 FYEKMQ (reference sequence). CDR3 bases: TGTGCCAGCGGGGTCGCCGAAGCTTTCTTT. This codes for CASGVAEAFF.

V gene TRBV4-1 combines with J gene TRBJ2-1, with TRBD1 matching 11 bases. CDR3 size: 18 residues. Germline-derived CDR1 and CDR2 are MGHRA and YSYEKL. V lost 3 bases, J lost 3 bases, and 10 bases stayed unmatched. As DNA, the CDR3 is TGCGCCAGCAGCCATGTACCGGGACAGGGGGACCTCTACAATGAGCAGTTCTTC. It is translated as CASSHVPGQGDLYNEQFF.

A single count supports this clone. V usage is TRBV2 and J usage is TRBJ2-2, with 15 bases fitting TRBD2. The CDR3 runs 18 residues. Germline V gene sequence: CDR1 SNHLY, CDR2 FYNNEI. Trimming took 2 bases from V and 0 from J; bases not matched to a gene: 1. The CDR3 here is CASSERTSGGANTGELFF. Written as DNA, the CDR3 is TGTGCCAGCAGTGAAAGGACTAGCGGGGGGGCGAACACCGGGGAGCTGTTTTTT.

The chain combines TRBV13 with TRBJ2-7; the match to TRBD1 covers 7 bases. This CDR3 is built from 14 residues. The trim removed 6 bases at V and 4 bases at J, leaving 9 bases unmatched. Germline CDR1 and CDR2: PRHDT and FYEKMQ (reference sequence). The CDR3 DNA follows: TGTGCCAGCAGGGAAGAGGGGGCGCGTTACGAGCAGTACTTC. Amino acids: CASREEGARYEQYF.

CDR3: CASSLLAGSSTDTQYF. The CDR3 DNA reads TGTGCCAGCAGTTTATTGGCGGGGTCTAGCACAGATACGCAGTATTTT. The V and J genes are TRBV27 and TRBJ2-3, with a tentative D call TRBD2 (6 bases). The CDR3 runs to 16 residues. The V end was cut by 1 base, the J end by 0 bases, with 11 bases between. Looked up from germline, CDR1 is MNHEY and CDR2 is SMNVEV (reference sequence).

This clone was detected only a few times. The V gene is TRBV6-4, the J gene TRBJ2-2; tentative D call: TRBD1 (6 bases). Trimming stripped 5 bases from V and 8 bases from J, with 15 bases between. CDR3 length: 14 residues. Germline lookup yields CDR1 MRHNA and CDR2 SNTAGT. The CDR3 bases are TGTGCCAGCAGTCCCAACAGGGTTTCTGGGGAGCTGTTTTTT. As protein: CASSPNRVSGELFF.

In this sample, this clone turned up a few times. V and J are TRBV6-5 and TRBJ1-6; tentative D call: TRBD1 (6 bases). Germline CDR1 is MNHEY and CDR2 is SVGAGI. The ends were cut back, 6 bases at V and 7 bases at J, with 13 bases in the middle. The CDR3 extends over 14 amino acids. The CDR3 nucleotides read TGTGCCAGCAGAAAAACAGGGAGGAATTCACCCCTCCACTTT. This sequence encodes CASRKTGRNSPLHF.

The V call is TRBV11-3, the J call TRBJ2-7, with D possibly matching TRBD2 (6 bases). The CDR3 loop spans 16 amino acids. Trimming took 2 bases from V and 2 from J, leaving 16 bases between them. The germline V gene encodes CDR1 SGHNT and CDR2 YENEEA. CDR3: CASSLRAGWPTYEQYF. The CDR3, as DNA: TGTGCCAGCAGCTTAAGGGCGGGATGGCCTACCTACGAGCAGTACTTC.

This chain uses TRBV28 with TRBJ2-6; TRBD2 aligns across 8 bases. V shed 6 bases and J 0 bases; nucleotides not matched to a gene: 4. Germline V gene data show CDR1 as MDHEN and CDR2 as SYDVKM. CDR3 length equals 16 residues. The DNA for the CDR3 is TGTGCCAGCAGACCGGGGGGGAGCTCTGGGGCCAACGTCCTGACTTTC. It translates to CASRPGGSSGANVLTF.

The chain employs TRBV18 and TRBJ2-6; D tentatively reads TRBD1 or TRBD2 (5 bases each). V was cut by 5 bases and J by 0 bases, with 11 bases left in between. Per germline, CDR1 KGHSH and CDR2 LQKENI. The CDR3 is 16 residues long. The CDR3 is CASSSGANSGANVLTF. The CDR3, as DNA: TGTGCCAGCTCATCCGGGGCTAACTCTGGGGCCAACGTCCTGACTTTC.

The rearrangement uses TRBV21-1 and TRBJ2-7; TRBD2 is the table's D call and was not checked against the DNA. TRBV21-1 is a pseudogene. CDR3 length: 12 amino acids. In nucleotides, the CDR3 is TGTGCCAAGCGGGGGGAAGCGGCCGAGCAGTACTTC. This encodes CAKRGEAAEQYF.

There are a few counts of this clone. The genes are TRBV18 and TRBJ2-7, with D uncertain. Trimming stripped 5 bases from V and 6 bases from J, with 11 bases between. Germline V lookup: CDR1 KGHSH, CDR2 LQKENI. CDR3 length: 12 residues. The CDR3 reads CASSFDGGEQYF. CDR3 coding DNA: TGTGCCAGCTCATTCGATGGCGGCGAGCAGTACTTC.

The genes are TRBV14 and TRBJ2-3, with 10 bases matching TRBD2. J gave up 7 bases and V 6 bases, and 19 bases lay outside the gene matches. In germline, CDR1 is SGHDN, CDR2 FVKESK. The CDR3 has 18 amino acids. The chain's CDR3 is CASSRDRAGGPLRNTQYF. The DNA for the CDR3 is TGTGCCAGCAGTCGGGATAGAGCGGGAGGGCCGTTGAGAAATACGCAGTATTTT.

This rearrangement joins TRBV5-1 to TRBJ1-4; no definite D call. Germline loops: CDR1 SGHRS, CDR2 YFSETQ. This CDR3 is built from 14 residues. V shed 5 bases and J shed 0 bases, with 8 bases lying between them. CDR3 nucleotide sequence: TGCGCCAGCAGGGGCGGAGCAACTAATGAAAAACTGTTTTTT. It translates to CASRGGATNEKLFF.

The chain carries TRBV2 and TRBJ2-2; D ambiguous. The CDR3 is 15 residues long. Germline-derived CDR1 and CDR2 are SNHLY and FYNNEI. V lost 1 base to trimming and J lost 2 bases, with 8 bases between them. The CDR3 region has the DNA TGTGCCAGCAGTGAAGGACTTCCAAACACCGGGGAGCTGTTTTTT. Amino acids: CASSEGLPNTGELFF.

V gene TRBV2 combines with J gene TRBJ1-4; TRBD1 aligns across 8 bases. CDR3 size: 12 residues. V shed 6 bases, J shed 8 bases, and the junction held 2 bases outside the gene matches. CDR1 SNHLY and CDR2 FYNNEI come from the germline V gene. This chain's CDR3 is CASRDREEKLFF. The CDR3 DNA reads TGTGCCAGCAGGGACAGGGAAGAAAAACTGTTTTTT.

The J gene is TRBJ2-1, the V gene TRBV5-1; perhaps TRBD2 as D (6 bases). The germline CDR1 and CDR2 sequences are SGHRS and YFSETQ. Trimming removed 1 base from V and 5 bases from J, with 16 bases in between. The CDR3 consists of 16 residues. The CDR3 is CASSLTVGGGNNEQFF. The CDR3 bases are TGCGCCAGCAGCTTGACTGTGGGGGGAGGAAACAATGAGCAGTTCTTC.

This chain links TRBV9 with TRBJ1-4; TRBD1 agrees at 9 bases. The CDR3 is 15 residues long. With V trimmed by 0 bases and J by 8 bases, 5 bases remained unmatched. Germline-derived CDR1 and CDR2 are SGDLS and YYNGEE. The CDR3 DNA follows: TGTGCCAGCAGCGTAGCCGGACAGGGGTCCGAAAAACTGTTTTTT. Its protein is CASSVAGQGSEKLFF.

There are a few counts of this clone. The gene calls are TRBV9 and TRBJ2-5; D might be TRBD1 (6 bases). CDR3 length equals 15 residues. Deletions cut 0 bases from V and 2 bases from J, with 11 bases between. Germline lookup yields CDR1 SGDLS and CDR2 YYNGEE. The CDR3 DNA follows: TGTGCCAGCAGCGTAGATGGGACATTACAAGAGACCCAGTACTTC. This sequence encodes CASSVDGTLQETQYF. Full variable domain (rest looked up from reference TRBV9 and TRBJ2-5): DSGVTQTPKHLITATGQRVTLRCSPRSGDLSVYWYQQSLDQGLQFLIQYYNGEERAKGNILERFSAQQFPDLHSELNLSSLELGDSALYFCASSVDGTLQETQYFGPGTRLLVL.

This chain links TRBV29-1 with TRBJ2-3; 11 bases fit TRBD1. This CDR3 contains 14 residues. Trimming took 6 bases from V and 6 from J; bases not matched to a gene: 8. Germline lookup yields CDR1 SQVTM and CDR2 ANQGSEA. The CDR3 sequence: CSVGTGGRGDTQYF. In DNA form, the CDR3 reads TGCAGCGTAGGGACAGGGGGAAGGGGTGATACGCAGTATTTT.

V and J are TRBV5-1 and TRBJ2-5; D not resolved. The CDR3 loop spans 15 amino acids. Trimming pared 0 bases from V and 1 base from J, leaving 10 bases between. Germline V CDR1 and CDR2: SGHRS, YFSETQ. The CDR3 here is CASSLGAAIQETQYF. The CDR3 DNA is TGCGCCAGCAGCTTGGGGGCAGCGATCCAAGAGACCCAGTACTTC.

The chain couples TRBV2 to TRBJ1-1; TRBD1 agrees at 9 bases. Germline CDR1 SNHLY, CDR2 FYNNEI. This CDR3 is 13 amino acids long. Germline trimming cut 5 bases from V and 10 bases from J; bases unmatched to any gene: 8. Here the CDR3 DNA reads TGTGCCAGCAGTCGACAGGGGGGTTTAGGAGCTTTCTTT. Residues: CASSRQGGLGAFF.